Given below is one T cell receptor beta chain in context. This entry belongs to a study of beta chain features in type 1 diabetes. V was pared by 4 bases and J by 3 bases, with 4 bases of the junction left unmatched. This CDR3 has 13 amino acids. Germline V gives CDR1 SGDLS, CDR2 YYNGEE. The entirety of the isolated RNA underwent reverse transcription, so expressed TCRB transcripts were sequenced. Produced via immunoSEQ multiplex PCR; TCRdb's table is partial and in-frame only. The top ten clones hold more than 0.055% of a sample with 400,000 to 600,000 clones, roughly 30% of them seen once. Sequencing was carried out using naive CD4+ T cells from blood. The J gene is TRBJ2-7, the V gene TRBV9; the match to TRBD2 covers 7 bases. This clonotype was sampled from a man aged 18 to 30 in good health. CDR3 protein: CASSLTGGYEQYF. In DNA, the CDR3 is TGTGCCAGCAGCTTAACGGGGGGCTACGAGCAGTACTTC.